Listed below are T cell receptor beta chains from one sample, sequenced in a study of graft-versus-host responses after intestinal transplantation. TCRdb's copy holds only in-frame clones and misses some; the assay was immunoSEQ multiplex PCR. Among some 93,000 clones, around 90% were seen once, and the ten largest hold approximately 0.48%. No antigens are known for them. The sample in question was unstimulated CD8+ T cells sorted from spleen or lymph node cells, obtained before intestinal transplant. The receptors shown here come from a human donor who received an intestinal transplant. CDR3s include the opening cysteine and the closing phenylalanine or tryptophan. D genes are given only for firm matches. A clone size is listed for some rows: how often the clone was seen (once, few, many), or a class if it is expanded.

abundance: -; j_gene: TRBJ2-1; d_gene: -; v_gene: TRBV7-9; CDR3aa: CASSLSEGHQFF; CDR3nt: TGTGCCAGCAGCTTATCAGAGGGACATCAGTTCTTC
abundance: -; j_gene: TRBJ2-3; d_gene: -; v_gene: TRBV28; CDR3aa: CASSLTRRGTDTQYF; CDR3nt: TGTGCCAGCAGTCTTACTAGGCGCGGCACAGATACGCAGTATTTT
abundance: few; j_gene: TRBJ2-7; d_gene: TRBD2; v_gene: TRBV4-1; CDR3aa: CASSQASGSYEQYF; CDR3nt: TGCGCCAGCAGCCAAGCAAGCGGGAGCTACGAGCAGTACTTC
abundance: -; j_gene: TRBJ1-2; d_gene: -; v_gene: TRBV7-9; CDR3aa: CASSLEGQGSNYGYTF; CDR3nt: TGTGCCAGCAGCTTAGAAGGGCAGGGATCTAACTATGGCTACACCTTC
abundance: -; j_gene: TRBJ2-3; d_gene: -; v_gene: TRBV29-1; CDR3aa: CSVGAGVTDTQYF; CDR3nt: TGCAGCGTTGGGGCCGGGGTCACAGATACGCAGTATTTT
abundance: -; j_gene: TRBJ1-6; d_gene: TRBD1; v_gene: TRBV28; CDR3aa: CASSITGGSYNSPLHF; CDR3nt: TGTGCCAGCAGTATCACAGGGGGCTCCTATAATTCACCCCTCCACTTT
abundance: -; j_gene: TRBJ2-3; d_gene: TRBD2; v_gene: TRBV4-1; CDR3aa: CASRQLLAGPKDTQYF; CDR3nt: TGCGCCAGCAGGCAATTACTAGCGGGGCCTAAGGATACGCAGTATTTT
abundance: -; j_gene: TRBJ2-2; d_gene: -; v_gene: TRBV7-8; CDR3aa: CASSYRVNTGELFF; CDR3nt: TGTGCCAGCAGCTACAGGGTGAACACCGGGGAGCTGTTTTTT
abundance: -; j_gene: TRBJ2-1; d_gene: TRBD2; v_gene: TRBV25-1; CDR3aa: CASSDLRAGAFNGQFF; CDR3nt: TGTGCCAGCAGTGACCTTCGAGCGGGGGCATTCAATGGGCAGTTCTTC
abundance: medium-sized; j_gene: TRBJ2-7; d_gene: -; v_gene: TRBV7-9; CDR3aa: CASSPGQTDYEQYF; CDR3nt: TGTGCCAGCAGCCCTGGCCAGACAGACTACGAGCAGTACTTC
abundance: -; j_gene: TRBJ2-5; d_gene: -; v_gene: TRBV7-9; CDR3aa: CATWDGGETQYF; CDR3nt: TGTGCCACCTGGGACGGGGGAGAGACCCAGTACTTC
abundance: -; j_gene: TRBJ1-5; d_gene: -; v_gene: TRBV10-2; CDR3aa: CASSESAGYSNQPQHF; CDR3nt: TGCGCCAGCAGTGAGTCGGCCGGGTATAGCAATCAGCCCCAGCATTTT
abundance: -; j_gene: TRBJ1-4; d_gene: -; v_gene: TRBV28; CDR3aa: CASSWQGRSEKLFF; CDR3nt: TGTGCCAGCAGTTGGCAGGGAAGGAGTGAAAAACTGTTTTTT
abundance: -; j_gene: TRBJ2-1; d_gene: -; v_gene: TRBV27; CDR3aa: CASSLMGSDQYNEQFF; CDR3nt: TGTGCCAGCAGTTTAATGGGGAGTGACCAATACAATGAGCAGTTCTTC
abundance: -; j_gene: TRBJ1-4; d_gene: -; v_gene: TRBV19; CDR3aa: CASSMRSEGNEKLFF; CDR3nt: TGTGCCAGTAGTATGAGGAGTGAGGGAAATGAAAAACTGTTTTTT
abundance: -; j_gene: TRBJ1-6; d_gene: -; v_gene: TRBV11-2; CDR3aa: CASSLFFWTEFRSPLHF; CDR3nt: TGTGCCAGCAGCTTATTTTTTTGGACAGAATTCCGCTCACCCCTCCACTTT
abundance: -; j_gene: TRBJ1-1; d_gene: -; v_gene: TRBV7-9; CDR3aa: CASTGTGGEAFF; CDR3nt: TGTGCCAGCACAGGTACGGGGGGTGAAGCTTTCTTT
abundance: -; j_gene: TRBJ2-1; d_gene: TRBD2; v_gene: TRBV27; CDR3aa: CASRDVAGGSYNEQFF; CDR3nt: TGTGCCAGCAGGGACGTAGCGGGAGGATCCTACAATGAGCAGTTCTTC
abundance: once; j_gene: TRBJ2-7; d_gene: -; v_gene: TRBV29-1; CDR3aa: CSAGHLYEQYF; CDR3nt: TGCAGCGCCGGACACCTCTACGAGCAGTACTTC
abundance: -; j_gene: TRBJ1-2; d_gene: -; v_gene: TRBV30; CDR3aa: CAWSVANYGYTF; CDR3nt: TGTGCCTGGAGTGTGGCCAATTATGGCTACACCTTC
abundance: -; j_gene: TRBJ2-7; d_gene: TRBD2; v_gene: TRBV10-2; CDR3aa: CASSESASGSHASEQYF; CDR3nt: TGCGCCAGCAGTGAGTCAGCTAGCGGCAGCCATGCCTCCGAGCAGTACTTC
abundance: -; j_gene: TRBJ1-2; d_gene: -; v_gene: TRBV7-2; CDR3aa: CASSFPVGNYGYTF; CDR3nt: TGTGCCAGCAGCTTTCCGGTTGGTAACTATGGCTACACCTTC
abundance: -; j_gene: TRBJ2-7; d_gene: -; v_gene: TRBV7-9; CDR3aa: CASSSEPRHEEQYF; CDR3nt: TGTGCCAGCAGCTCAGAACCCCGACATGAAGAGCAGTACTTC
abundance: -; j_gene: TRBJ2-7; d_gene: -; v_gene: TRBV19; CDR3aa: CASSFLTGYEQYF; CDR3nt: TGTGCCAGTAGTTTCCTGACAGGCTACGAGCAGTACTTC
abundance: -; j_gene: TRBJ2-2; d_gene: -; v_gene: TRBV6-5; CDR3aa: CASSQGLPGELFF; CDR3nt: TGTGCCAGCAGTCAAGGACTACCCGGGGAGCTGTTTTTT
abundance: -; j_gene: TRBJ1-1; d_gene: TRBD1; v_gene: TRBV2; CDR3aa: CASSRRFRDRGLWTEAFF; CDR3nt: TGTGCCAGCAGTAGAAGATTTCGGGACAGGGGGCTTTGGACTGAAGCTTTCTTT
abundance: -; j_gene: TRBJ2-7; d_gene: TRBD2; v_gene: TRBV4-3; CDR3aa: CASSQVAGGYEQYF; CDR3nt: TGCGCCAGCAGCCAAGTAGCGGGAGGGTACGAGCAGTACTTC
abundance: -; j_gene: TRBJ1-1; d_gene: -; v_gene: TRBV7-6; CDR3aa: CASRVAEAFF; CDR3nt: TGTGCCAGCCGGGTAGCTGAAGCTTTCTTT
abundance: -; j_gene: TRBJ2-1; d_gene: TRBD1; v_gene: TRBV4-3; CDR3aa: CASSPRDREDNEQFF; CDR3nt: TGCGCCAGCAGCCCCAGGGACAGGGAGGACAATGAGCAGTTCTTC